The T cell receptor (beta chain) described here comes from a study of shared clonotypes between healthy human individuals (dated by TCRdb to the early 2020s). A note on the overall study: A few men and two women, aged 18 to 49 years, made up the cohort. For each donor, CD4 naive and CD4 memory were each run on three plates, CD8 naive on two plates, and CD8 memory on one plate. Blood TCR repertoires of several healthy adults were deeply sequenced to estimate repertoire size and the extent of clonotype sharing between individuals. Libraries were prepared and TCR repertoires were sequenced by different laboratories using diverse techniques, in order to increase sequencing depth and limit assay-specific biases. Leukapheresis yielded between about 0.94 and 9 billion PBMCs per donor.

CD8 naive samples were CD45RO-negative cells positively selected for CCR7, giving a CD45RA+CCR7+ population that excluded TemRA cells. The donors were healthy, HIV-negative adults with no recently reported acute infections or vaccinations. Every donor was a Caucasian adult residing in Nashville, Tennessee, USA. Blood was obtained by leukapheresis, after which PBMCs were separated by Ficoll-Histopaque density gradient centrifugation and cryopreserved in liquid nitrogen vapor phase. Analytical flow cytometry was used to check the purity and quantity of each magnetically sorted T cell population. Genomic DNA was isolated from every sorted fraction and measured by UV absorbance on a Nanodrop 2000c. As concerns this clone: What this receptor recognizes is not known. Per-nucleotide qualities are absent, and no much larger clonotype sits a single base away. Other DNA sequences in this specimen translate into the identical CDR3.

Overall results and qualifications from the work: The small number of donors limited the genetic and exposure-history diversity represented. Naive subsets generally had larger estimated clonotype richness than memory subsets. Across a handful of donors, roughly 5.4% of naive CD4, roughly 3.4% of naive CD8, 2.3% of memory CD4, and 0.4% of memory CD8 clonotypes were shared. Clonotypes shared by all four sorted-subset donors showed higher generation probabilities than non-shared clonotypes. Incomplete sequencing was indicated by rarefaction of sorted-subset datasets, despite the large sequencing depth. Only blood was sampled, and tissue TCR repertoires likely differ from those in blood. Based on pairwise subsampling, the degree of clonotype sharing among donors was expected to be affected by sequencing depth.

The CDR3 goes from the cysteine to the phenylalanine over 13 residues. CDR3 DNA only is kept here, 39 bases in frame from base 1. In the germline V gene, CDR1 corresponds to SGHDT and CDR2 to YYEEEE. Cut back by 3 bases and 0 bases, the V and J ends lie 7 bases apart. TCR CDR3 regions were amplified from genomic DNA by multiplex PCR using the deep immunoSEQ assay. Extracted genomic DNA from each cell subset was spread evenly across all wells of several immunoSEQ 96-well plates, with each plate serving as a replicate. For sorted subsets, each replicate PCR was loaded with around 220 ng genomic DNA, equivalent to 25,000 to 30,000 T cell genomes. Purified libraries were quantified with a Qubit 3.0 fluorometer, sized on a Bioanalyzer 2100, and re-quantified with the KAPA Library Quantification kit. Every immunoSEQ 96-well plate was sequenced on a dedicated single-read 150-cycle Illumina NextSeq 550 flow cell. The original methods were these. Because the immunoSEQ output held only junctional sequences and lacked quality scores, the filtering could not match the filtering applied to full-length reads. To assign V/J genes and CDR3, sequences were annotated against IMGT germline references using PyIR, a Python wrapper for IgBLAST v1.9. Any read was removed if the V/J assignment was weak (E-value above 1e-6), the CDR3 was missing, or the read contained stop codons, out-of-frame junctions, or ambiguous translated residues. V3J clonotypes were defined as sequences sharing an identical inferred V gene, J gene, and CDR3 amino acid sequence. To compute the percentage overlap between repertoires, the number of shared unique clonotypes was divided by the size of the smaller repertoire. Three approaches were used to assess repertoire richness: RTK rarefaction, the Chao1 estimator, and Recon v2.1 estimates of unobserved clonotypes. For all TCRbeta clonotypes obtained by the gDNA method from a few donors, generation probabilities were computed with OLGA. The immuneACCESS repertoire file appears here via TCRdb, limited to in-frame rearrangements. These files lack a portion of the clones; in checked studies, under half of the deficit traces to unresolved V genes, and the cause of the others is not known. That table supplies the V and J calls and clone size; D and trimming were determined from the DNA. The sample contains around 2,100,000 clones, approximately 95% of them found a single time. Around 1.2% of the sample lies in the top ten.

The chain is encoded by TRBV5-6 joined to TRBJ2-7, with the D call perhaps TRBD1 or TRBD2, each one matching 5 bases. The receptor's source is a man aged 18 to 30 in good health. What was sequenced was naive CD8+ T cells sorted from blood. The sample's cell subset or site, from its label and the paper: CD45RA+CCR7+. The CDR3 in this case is CASSWGISYEQYF. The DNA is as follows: TGTGCCAGCAGCTGGGGGATCTCCTACGAGCAGTACTTC.